A single sample is the source of the 18 T cell receptor beta chains below, sequenced in a study of cytomegalovirus exposure and HLA in healthy donors. Clones were read by immunoSEQ multiplex PCR, and TCRdb kept only the in-frame ones, dropping some. The sample holds roughly 130,000 clones, nearly 90% seen once. Sequencing used PBMCs. The receptors come from a young man in good health and CMV-seronegative.

The V call is TRBV6-6, the J call TRBJ1-4; D might be TRBD1 (5 bases). V lost 2 bases, J lost 6 bases, and 13 bases lay in between. CDR1 MNHNY and CDR2 SVGAGI come from the germline V gene (reference sequence). The CDR3 is 15 residues long. The CDR3 loop reads CASSYKGVGYEKLFF. In DNA, the CDR3 is TGTGCCAGCAGTTACAAAGGGGTTGGTTATGAAAAACTGTTTTTT.

CDR3 region: CASSRSTGVPVNEQYF. DNA of the CDR3: TGTGCCAGCAGCCGCTCAACGGGGGTGCCCGTCAACGAGCAGTACTTC. The chain is built from TRBV27 and TRBJ2-7, with D maybe TRBD2 (6 bases). Germline CDR1 is MNHEY and CDR2 is SMNVEV (reference sequence). CDR3 length: 16 amino acids. With 6 bases removed from V and 5 bases from J, the gap between germline ends came to 23 bases.

The chain carries TRBV14 and TRBJ2-3, with TRBD2 matching 7 bases. V trimming: 1 base; J trimming: 1 base; junction bases outside the gene matches: 2. Germline V gives CDR1 SGHDN, CDR2 FVKESK. This CDR3 spans 15 amino acids. This chain's CDR3 is CASSQVGRRTDTQYF. The CDR3 DNA is TGTGCCAGCAGCCAAGTCGGGAGGCGCACAGATACGCAGTATTTT. The entire variable domain, with the rest obtained from reference TRBV14 and TRBJ2-3, is as follows: EAGVTQFPSHSVIEKGQTVTLRCDPISGHDNLYWYRRVMGKEIKFLLHFVKESKQDESGMPNNRFLAERTGGTYSTLKVQPAELEDSGVYFCASSQVGRRTDTQYFGPGTRLTVL.

V is TRBV15 and J is TRBJ1-6; D not resolved. CDR1 is LNHNV and CDR2 is YYDKDF in the germline V gene (reference sequence). V was pared by 2 bases and J by 5 bases, with 16 bases between. There are 17 residues in the CDR3. CDR3: CATSRTRGQLNNSPLHF. The CDR3 nucleotides read TGTGCCACCAGCAGAACTCGAGGGCAGTTAAATAATTCACCCCTCCACTTT.

The genes are TRBV5-1 and TRBJ2-1; 7 nucleotides match TRBD2. The length of the CDR3 is 14 residues. V dropped 0 bases and J dropped 5; count of bases not matched to a gene: 2. Germline-derived CDR1 and CDR2 are SGHRS and YFSETQ. CDR3: CASSLVGGNNEQFF. CDR3 DNA sequence: TGCGCCAGCAGCTTGGTCGGGGGGAACAATGAGCAGTTCTTC. Drawing the rest from reference TRBV5-1 and TRBJ2-1, the complete variable domain is KAGVTQTPRYLIKTRGQQVTLSCSPISGHRSVSWYQQTPGQGLQFLFEYFSETQRNKGNFPGRFSGRQFSNSRSEMNVSTLELGDSALYLCASSLVGGNNEQFFGPGTRLTVL.

CDR3 region: CASGPGYSNQPQHF. The CDR3 DNA reads TGTGCCAGTGGGCCAGGGTATAGCAATCAGCCCCAGCATTTT. The V and J genes are TRBV19 and TRBJ1-5; D possibly corresponds to TRBD1 (5 bases). The CDR3 has 14 residues. V dropped 8 bases and J dropped 0 bases, with 11 bases sitting between them. Germline lookup yields CDR1 LNHDA and CDR2 SQIVND (reference sequence).

The chain links TRBV6-1 to TRBJ2-7; 14 bases are a match to TRBD2. Germline V gives CDR1 MNHNS, CDR2 SASEGT. V was pared by 1 base and J by 3 bases, with 2 bases of the junction left unmatched. CDR3 size: 16 residues. The CDR3 protein is CASSEGGTSGGYEQYF. CDR3 sequence (DNA): TGTGCCAGCAGTGAAGGTGGGACTAGCGGGGGCTACGAGCAGTACTTC.

In DNA form, the CDR3 reads TGTGCCAGCAGCCCACGGGGTGGGCCGAACACCGGGGAGCTGTTTTTT. This sequence encodes CASSPRGGPNTGELFF. The chain joins TRBV11-3 to TRBJ2-2; a weak D match, TRBD2 (5 bases). Trimming left V 5 bases short and J 0 bases short, with 13 bases between. Germline V gene lookup returns CDR1 SGHNT and CDR2 YENEEA. CDR3 size: 16 residues.

V usage is TRBV7-9 and J usage is TRBJ2-1, with D perhaps matching TRBD2 (6 bases). The V end lost 1 base, the J end lost 4 bases, and 11 bases lay between the germline ends. CDR1 and CDR2 (germline): SEHNR, FQNEAQ (reference sequence). This CDR3 has 15 amino acids. The CDR3 is CASSLGSSGYNEQFF. The CDR3 nucleotides read TGTGCCAGCAGCTTAGGAAGTAGCGGATACAATGAGCAGTTCTTC.

CDR3 DNA: TGTGCCAGCAGGGACAGGGGACCCATGAACACTGAAGCTTTCTTT. It specifies CASRDRGPMNTEAFF. V usage is TRBV7-9 and J usage is TRBJ1-1, with 9 positions matching TRBD1. CDR3 length: 15 residues. Trimming at V came to 6 bases and at J to 0 bases, leaving 5 bases not matched to a gene. Germline CDR1 reads SEHNR; CDR2 reads FQNEAQ (reference sequence).

The rearrangement uses TRBV29-1 and TRBJ2-5; tentative D call: TRBD2 (5 bases). CDR1 SQVTM and CDR2 ANQGSEA come from the germline V gene. This CDR3 has 13 amino acids. Trimming shortened V by 6 bases and J by 3 bases, and 14 bases separated the two germline ends. CDR3 nucleotide sequence: TGCAGCGTGCTGGGCGGACTTGAAGAGACCCAGTACTTC. Translation: CSVLGGLEETQYF.

This clone was seen once. The V call is TRBV7-2, the J call TRBJ2-2; 9 positions agree with TRBD2. Germline CDR1 is SGHTA and CDR2 is FQGNSA. The CDR3 has 16 residues. V lost 0 bases to trimming and J lost 5 bases; unmatched junction nucleotides: 4. The CDR3 region is CASSLAGGGGTGELFF. The DNA for the CDR3 is TGTGCCAGCAGCTTAGCAGGCGGGGGGGGAACCGGGGAGCTGTTTTTT.

The genes are TRBV7-2 and TRBJ1-2; D remains ambiguous. Trimming took 2 bases from V and 0 from J, leaving 7 bases between them. The V gene's germline CDR1 is SGHTA and CDR2 FQGNSA. The CDR3 extends over 14 amino acids. The CDR3 DNA is TGTGCCAGCAGCTTATTAGCAGCTAACTATGGCTACACCTTC. Translated, it gives CASSLLAANYGYTF.

The V gene is TRBV7-9, the J gene TRBJ2-5, with TRBD1 as a possible D gene (5 bases). The CDR3 totals 14 residues. V gave up 1 base and J gave up 5 bases, with 11 bases separating them. The germline CDR1 and CDR2 sequences are SEHNR and FQNEAQ (reference sequence). CDR3 in DNA: TGTGCCAGCAGCTTAGGCCAGGGTCTGGAGACCCAGTACTTC. Translation gives CASSLGQGLETQYF. Full variable domain (outside the CDR3, taken from reference TRBV7-9 and TRBJ2-5): DTGVSQNPRHKITKRGQNVTFRCDPISEHNRLYWYRQTLGQGPEFLTYFQNEAQLEKSRLLSDRFSAERPKGSFSTLEIQRTEQGDSAMYLCASSLGQGLETQYFGPGTRLLVL.

This chain uses TRBV7-2 with TRBJ2-3, with D uncertain. This CDR3 has 11 amino acids. Germline V gene data show CDR1 as SGHTA and CDR2 as FQGNSA. V was pared by 4 bases and J by 4 bases, with 3 bases between. CDR3 amino acids: CASSSADTQYF. The CDR3 nucleotides read TGTGCCAGCAGCTCCGCAGATACGCAGTATTTT.

Here the CDR3 reads CASRGKGPDSGNTIYF. CDR3 nucleotide sequence: TGTGCCAGCAGAGGGAAGGGGCCCGACTCTGGAAACACCATATATTTT. The chain recombines TRBV5-6 with TRBJ1-3; possible D gene TRBD1, 5 bases. Trimming took 5 bases from V and 0 from J, leaving 15 bases between them. From germline, CDR1 is SGHDT and CDR2 YYEEEE. The CDR3 consists of 16 residues.

Only one count was recorded for this clone. The rearrangement joins TRBV27 to TRBJ2-1; 8 bases fit TRBD2. There are 16 residues in the CDR3. Per the germline V gene, CDR1 is MNHEY and CDR2 is SMNVEV (reference sequence). The ends lost 3 bases at V and 6 bases at J; junction bases unmatched: 10. CDR3: CASSFCCLAGLNEQFF. CDR3 bases: TGTGCCAGCAGTTTTTGTTGTCTAGCGGGCCTCAATGAGCAGTTCTTC.

This clone was detected only a few times. The chain recombines TRBV6-5 with TRBJ1-5, with no clear D. Germline CDR1 MNHEY, CDR2 SVGAGI. V shed 6 bases and J shed 0 bases, with 9 bases lying between them. This CDR3 is built from 14 residues. The CDR3 is CASSRGDSNQPQHF. The CDR3, as DNA: TGTGCCAGCAGCAGAGGAGATAGCAATCAGCCCCAGCATTTT.